This T cell receptor beta chain appears in the sequencing data of a study of T cells in Graves' hyperthyroidism and ophthalmopathy. Study-level background: Peripheral blood was obtained at initial diagnosis, preceding any treatment.

Germline-derived CDR1 and CDR2 are SGHNT and YYREEE (reference sequence). CDR3 length: 15 amino acids. The V end was cut by 4 bases, the J end by 7 bases, with 18 bases between. Amplification yielded TCR beta CDR3 regions, with RNA transcripts as the source. HTBI primers drove first-round RT-PCR of the TCR CDR3. MiXCR was run by TCRdb on the multiplex PCR reads, yielding one entry per CDR3 protein. The table has under 130,000 distinct CDR3 sequences, 40% to 50% seen once. The sample holds many counts of this clonotype. Recently diagnosed hyperthyroidism of less than 2 months' duration affected patients aged 18 to 65.

Sequences were obtained from blood. This clonotype originated in a man in his forties with Graves' hyperthyroidism. The chain couples TRBV5-4 to TRBJ2-1, with D tentatively TRBD1 (6 bases). The CDR3 protein is CASSGVGHSSNEQFF. In nucleotides, the CDR3 is TGTGCCAGCAGCGGCGTGGGACATAGCTCGAATGAGCAGTTCTTC.